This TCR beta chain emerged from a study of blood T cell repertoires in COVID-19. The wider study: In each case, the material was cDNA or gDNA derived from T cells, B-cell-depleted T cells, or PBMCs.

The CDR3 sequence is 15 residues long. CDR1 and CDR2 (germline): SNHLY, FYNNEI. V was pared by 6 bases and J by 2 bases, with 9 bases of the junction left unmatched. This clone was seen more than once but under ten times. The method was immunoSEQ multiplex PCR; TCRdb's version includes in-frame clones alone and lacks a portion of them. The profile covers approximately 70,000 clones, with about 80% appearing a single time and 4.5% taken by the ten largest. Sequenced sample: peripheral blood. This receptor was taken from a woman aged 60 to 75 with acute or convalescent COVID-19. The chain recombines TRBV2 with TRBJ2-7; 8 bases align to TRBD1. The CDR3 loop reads CASSAGTGEAYEQYF. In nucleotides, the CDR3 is TGTGCCAGCAGCGCCGGGACAGGCGAAGCCTACGAGCAGTACTTC.